Listed here are 3 T cell receptor beta chains from one sample, sequenced in a study of T-cell reconstitution after alpha-beta-depleted transplantation in children. Construction of the TCRbeta library involved unique molecular identifiers. Each CDR3 protein gets one entry after TCRdb re-called the PCR reads with MiXCR. The sample lists 330,000 or so distinct CDR3 sequences, roughly a tenth occurring once. The input for sequencing was PBMCs, taken before TCRalphabeta/CD19-depleted stem cell transplant. These TCRs come from a boy younger than two with acute myeloid leukemia, due to receive a stem cell transplant.

This clonotype was counted many times. J is TRBJ2-2 and V is TRBV11-3, with TRBD1 matching 7 bases. The CDR3 has 13 amino acids. Germline V lookup: CDR1 SGHNT, CDR2 YENEEA. The V gene end was trimmed by 5 bases and the J gene end by 7 bases; junction bases not matched to a gene: 4. CDR3 coding DNA: TGTGCCAGCAGCCCAAGGGACAGCGGGGAGCTGTTTTTT. It codes for CASSPRDSGELFF.

Ten or more counts support this clonotype. A much more abundant neighbour one base away suggests this may be a read error. The chain employs TRBV7-2 and TRBJ2-3; 10 nucleotides match TRBD2. CDR1 SGHTA and CDR2 FQGNSA come from the germline V gene. With 5 bases clipped from V and 2 bases from J, the junction kept 4 bases outside the gene matches. This CDR3 comprises 15 residues. Written as DNA, the CDR3 is TGTGCCAGCAGCCTCAGCGGGGGGGCCACAGATACGCAGTATTTT. Translating gives CASSLSGGATDTQYF.

Ten or more counts support this clonotype. The chain combines TRBV20-1 with TRBJ2-2; D gene ambiguous. Trimming stripped 0 bases from V and 4 bases from J, with 9 bases between. This CDR3 spans 14 amino acids. Germline V gives CDR1 DFQATT, CDR2 SNEGSKA (reference sequence). CDR3 loop: CSARDSPPTGELFF. The DNA for the CDR3 is TGCAGTGCTAGAGATTCTCCTCCCACCGGGGAGCTGTTTTTT.